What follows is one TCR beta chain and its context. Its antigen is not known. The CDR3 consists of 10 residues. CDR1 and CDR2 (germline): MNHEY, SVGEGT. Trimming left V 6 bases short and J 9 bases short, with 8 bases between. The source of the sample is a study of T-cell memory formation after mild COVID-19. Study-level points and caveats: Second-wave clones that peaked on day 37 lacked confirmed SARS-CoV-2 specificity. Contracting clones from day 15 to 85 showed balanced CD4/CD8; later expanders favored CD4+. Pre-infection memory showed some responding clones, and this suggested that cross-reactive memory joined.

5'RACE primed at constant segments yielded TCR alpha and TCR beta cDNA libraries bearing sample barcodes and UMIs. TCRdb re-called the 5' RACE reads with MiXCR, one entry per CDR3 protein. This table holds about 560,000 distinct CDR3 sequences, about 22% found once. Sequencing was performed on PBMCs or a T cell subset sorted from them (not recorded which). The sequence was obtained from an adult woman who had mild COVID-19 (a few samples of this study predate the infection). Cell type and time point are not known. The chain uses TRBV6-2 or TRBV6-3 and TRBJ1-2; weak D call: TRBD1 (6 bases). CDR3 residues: CASSRDSYTF. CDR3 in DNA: TGTGCCAGCAGCAGGGACAGCTACACCTTC.